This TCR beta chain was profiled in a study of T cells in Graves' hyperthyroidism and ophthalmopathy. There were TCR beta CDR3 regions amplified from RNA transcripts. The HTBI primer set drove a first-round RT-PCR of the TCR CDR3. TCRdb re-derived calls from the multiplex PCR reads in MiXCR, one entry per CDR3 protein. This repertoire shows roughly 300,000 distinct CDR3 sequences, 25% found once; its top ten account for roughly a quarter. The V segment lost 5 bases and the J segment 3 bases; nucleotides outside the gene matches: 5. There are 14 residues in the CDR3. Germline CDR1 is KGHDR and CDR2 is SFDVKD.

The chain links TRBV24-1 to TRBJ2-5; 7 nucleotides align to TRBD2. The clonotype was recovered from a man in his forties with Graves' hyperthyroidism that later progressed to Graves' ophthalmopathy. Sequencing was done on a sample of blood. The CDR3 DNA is TGTGCCACCAGTGTCAGCGGGAACAAAGAGACCCAGTACTTC. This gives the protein CATSVSGNKETQYF.